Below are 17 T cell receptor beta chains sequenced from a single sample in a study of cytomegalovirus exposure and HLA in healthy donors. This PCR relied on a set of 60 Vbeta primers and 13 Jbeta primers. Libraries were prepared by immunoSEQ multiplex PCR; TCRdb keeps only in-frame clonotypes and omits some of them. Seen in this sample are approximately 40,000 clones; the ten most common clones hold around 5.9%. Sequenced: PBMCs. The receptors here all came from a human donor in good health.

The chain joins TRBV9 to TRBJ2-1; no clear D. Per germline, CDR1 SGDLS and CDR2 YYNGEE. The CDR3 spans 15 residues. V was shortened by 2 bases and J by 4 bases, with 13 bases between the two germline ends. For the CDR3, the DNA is TGTGCCAGCAGCGTTAATAGCATAAATTACAATGAGCAGTTCTTC. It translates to CASSVNSINYNEQFF.

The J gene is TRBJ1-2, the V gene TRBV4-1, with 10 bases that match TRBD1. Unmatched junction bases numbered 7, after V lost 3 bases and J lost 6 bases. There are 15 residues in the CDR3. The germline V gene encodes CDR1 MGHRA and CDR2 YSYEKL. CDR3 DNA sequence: TGCGCCAGCAGCCATAGGGACAGGGGTGGGGATGGCTACACCTTC. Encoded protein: CASSHRDRGGDGYTF.

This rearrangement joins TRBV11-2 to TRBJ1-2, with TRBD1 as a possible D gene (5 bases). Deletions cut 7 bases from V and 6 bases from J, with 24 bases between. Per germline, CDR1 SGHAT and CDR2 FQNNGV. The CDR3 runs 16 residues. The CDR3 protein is CASTSLSGGVVDGYTF. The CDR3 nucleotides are TGTGCCAGCACCTCCCTGAGCGGGGGGGTTGTGGATGGCTACACCTTC.

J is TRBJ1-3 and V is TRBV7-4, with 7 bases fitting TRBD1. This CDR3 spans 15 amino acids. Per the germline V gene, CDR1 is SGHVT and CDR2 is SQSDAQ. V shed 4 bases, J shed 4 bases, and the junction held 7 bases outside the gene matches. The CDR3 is CASSSGQSAGNTIYF. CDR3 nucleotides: TGTGCCAGCAGCTCGGGACAGAGCGCGGGAAACACCATATATTTT.

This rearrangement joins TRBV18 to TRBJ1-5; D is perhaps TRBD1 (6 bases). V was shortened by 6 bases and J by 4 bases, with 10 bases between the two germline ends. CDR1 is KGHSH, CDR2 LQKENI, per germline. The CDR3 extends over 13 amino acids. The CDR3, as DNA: TGTGCCAGCTCCGACAGGTCTAATCAGCCCCAGCATTTT. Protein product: CASSDRSNQPQHF.

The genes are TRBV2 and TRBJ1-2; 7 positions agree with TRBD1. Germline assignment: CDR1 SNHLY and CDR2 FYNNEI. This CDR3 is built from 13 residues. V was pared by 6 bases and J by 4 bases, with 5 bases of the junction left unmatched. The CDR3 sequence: CASSGDSLYGYTF. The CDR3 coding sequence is TGTGCCAGCAGCGGGGACAGCCTCTATGGCTACACCTTC.

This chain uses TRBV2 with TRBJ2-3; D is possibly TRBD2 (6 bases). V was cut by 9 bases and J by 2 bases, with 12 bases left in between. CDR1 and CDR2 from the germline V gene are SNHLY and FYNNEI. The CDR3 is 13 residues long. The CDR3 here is CASGSGSTDTQYF. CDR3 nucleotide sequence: TGTGCCAGTGGTAGCGGATCCACAGATACGCAGTATTTT.

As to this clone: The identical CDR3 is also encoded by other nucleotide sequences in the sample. CDR3 amino acids: CASSTSSNQPQHF. CDR3 nucleotides: TGTGCCAGCAGCACCAGTAGCAATCAGCCCCAGCATTTT. The chain has TRBV9 and TRBJ1-5; no reliable D call. V lost 4 bases and J 0 bases, leaving 5 bases between the germline ends. The CDR3 runs to 13 residues. Germline values: CDR1 SGDLS, CDR2 YYNGEE.

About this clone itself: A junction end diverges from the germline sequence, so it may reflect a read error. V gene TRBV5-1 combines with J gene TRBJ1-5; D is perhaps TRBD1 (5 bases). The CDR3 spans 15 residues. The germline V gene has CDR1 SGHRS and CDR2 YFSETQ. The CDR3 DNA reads TGCGCCAGCAGTCCCCAGGGAGGTAACAATCAGCACCAGCATTTT. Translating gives CASSPQGGNNQHQHF.

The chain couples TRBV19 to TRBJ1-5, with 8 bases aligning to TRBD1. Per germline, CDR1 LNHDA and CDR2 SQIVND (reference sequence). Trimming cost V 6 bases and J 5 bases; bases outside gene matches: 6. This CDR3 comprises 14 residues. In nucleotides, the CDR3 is TGTGCCAGTAGGGGAACAGGGGGTCATCAGCCCCAGCATTTT. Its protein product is CASRGTGGHQPQHF.

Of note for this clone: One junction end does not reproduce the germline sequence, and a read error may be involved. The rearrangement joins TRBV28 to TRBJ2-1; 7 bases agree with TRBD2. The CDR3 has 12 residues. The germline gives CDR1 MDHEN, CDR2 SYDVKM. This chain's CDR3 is CASTEGRGKGVF. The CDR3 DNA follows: TGTGCCAGCACCGAAGGGAGGGGTAAAGGAGTCTTC.

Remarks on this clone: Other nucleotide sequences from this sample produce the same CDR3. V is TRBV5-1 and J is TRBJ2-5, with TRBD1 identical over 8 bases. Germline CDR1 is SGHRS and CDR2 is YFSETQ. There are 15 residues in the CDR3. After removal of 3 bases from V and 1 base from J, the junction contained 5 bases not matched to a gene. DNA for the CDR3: TGCGCCAGCAGCTCAGGACAGGGCTTCCAAGAGACCCAGTACTTC. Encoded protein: CASSSGQGFQETQYF.

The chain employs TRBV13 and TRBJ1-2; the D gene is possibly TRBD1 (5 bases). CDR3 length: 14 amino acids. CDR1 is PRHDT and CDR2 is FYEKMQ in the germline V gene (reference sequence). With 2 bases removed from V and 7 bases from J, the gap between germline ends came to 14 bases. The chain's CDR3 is CASSLTGDFSGYTF. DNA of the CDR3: TGTGCCAGCAGCTTAACGGGGGATTTTAGTGGCTACACCTTC.

The CDR3 DNA reads as TGCGCCAGCAGCGCCAGACTAGCGGGGGAGAGCACAGATACGCAGTATTTT. It is translated as CASSARLAGESTDTQYF. This chain uses TRBV4-1 with TRBJ2-3, with 12 bases identical to TRBD2. V gave up 5 bases and J gave up 0 bases; unmatched junction bases: 6. Germline-derived CDR1 and CDR2 are MGHRA and YSYEKL. The length of the CDR3 is 17 residues.

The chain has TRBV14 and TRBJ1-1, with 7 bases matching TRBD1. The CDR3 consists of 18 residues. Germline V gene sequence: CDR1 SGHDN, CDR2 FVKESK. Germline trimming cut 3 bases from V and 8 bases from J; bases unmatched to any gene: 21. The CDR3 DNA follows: TGTGCCAGCAGCCACGAAAGCTCAGGGGGTTGGGGGGTTCACGAAGCTTTCTTT. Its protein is CASSHESSGGWGVHEAFF.

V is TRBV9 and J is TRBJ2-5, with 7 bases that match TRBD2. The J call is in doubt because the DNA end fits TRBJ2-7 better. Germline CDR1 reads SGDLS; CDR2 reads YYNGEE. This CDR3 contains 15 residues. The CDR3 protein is CASSPASGTTYEQYF. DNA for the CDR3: TGTGCCAGCAGCCCAGCTAGCGGTACTACCTACGAGCAGTACTTC.

This chain's CDR3 is CASTGVEQPQHF. The CDR3 nucleotides are TGTGCCAGTACCGGGGTAGAACAGCCCCAGCATTTT. The chain employs TRBV19 and TRBJ1-5; no clear D gene. V lost 7 bases and J lost 7, with 11 bases in between. Germline CDR1 and CDR2: LNHDA and SQIVND (reference sequence). This CDR3 comprises 12 residues.